The rows below give T cell receptor beta chains drawn from one sample of a study of T cells in Graves' hyperthyroidism and ophthalmopathy. TCRdb reanalysed the multiplex PCR reads using MiXCR and keeps one entry per CDR3 protein. Of a few hundred thousand distinct CDR3 sequences in the sample, less than 20% were seen once. The sample comprised blood. The receptors come from a woman aged 25 to 39 with Graves' hyperthyroidism. CDR3s leave out the opening cysteine and the closing phenylalanine or tryptophan. D genes are given only for firm matches. Size is stated for part of the rows, as once, few or many counts, or as a class when the clone is expanded.

D: TRBD1
V: TRBV13
size: NA
CDR3: ASSWLTGGFSEAF

D: NA
V: TRBV30
size: many
CDR3: AWAGGSLYNEQF

D: NA
V: TRBV2
size: many
CDR3: ASKEGVAETQY

D: TRBD1
V: TRBV20-1
size: NA
CDR3: SAPGQEENIQY

D: NA
V: TRBV20-1
size: many
CDR3: SARENSYEQY

D: NA
V: TRBV11-3
size: NA
CDR3: ASSLHHSNTGELF

D: NA
V: TRBV10-1
size: many
CDR3: ASSESGTTDTQY

D: NA
V: TRBV10-3
size: many
CDR3: AISDPRPGEQY

D: NA
V: TRBV3-1
size: many
CDR3: ASSQLTSGTEAF

D: NA
V: TRBV10-3
size: NA
CDR3: AITGSTGNTIY

D: TRBD1
V: TRBV6-1
size: many
CDR3: ASRRQGGETQY

D: NA
V: TRBV19
size: NA
CDR3: ASSIDQPQH

D: NA
V: TRBV20-1
size: NA
CDR3: SAIQGHQNSNQPQH

D: NA
V: TRBV20-1
size: many
CDR3: SALILGHRGYEQY

D: NA
V: TRBV6-1
size: NA
CDR3: ASTMGPQKNTEAF

D: NA
V: TRBV2
size: few
CDR3: ASGNREGPYGYT

D: NA
V: TRBV30
size: many
CDR3: ACEGWQATEAF

D: NA
V: TRBV5-6
size: many
CDR3: ASSLVAIPDTQY

D: TRBD2
V: TRBV7-2
size: many
CDR3: ASSLAGLATSVTNEQF

D: NA
V: TRBV27
size: many
CDR3: ASSLIRLRGTEAF

D: TRBD2
V: TRBV4-1
size: NA
CDR3: ASSQDWTSGRKYNEQF

D: NA
V: TRBV2
size: many
CDR3: ASSDYTEAF

D: NA
V: TRBV20-1
size: many
CDR3: SALTGKVEDQPQH

D: TRBD1
V: TRBV11-2
size: many
CDR3: ASSSTGEALLGYT

D: NA
V: TRBV27
size: many
CDR3: ATGHYNEKLF

D: NA
V: TRBV28
size: NA
CDR3: ASSFLTINSNQPQH

D: NA
V: TRBV6-2/TRBV6-3
size: many
CDR3: ASSVSFSNNEQF

D: TRBD1
V: TRBV27
size: many
CDR3: ASSSQGTAAKNIQY

D: NA
V: TRBV28
size: many
CDR3: ASSLGGQGFGQY

D: NA
V: TRBV20-1
size: many
CDR3: SAKTQAESLHLSEQY

D: NA
V: TRBV5-1
size: NA
CDR3: ASSLIEQY

D: NA
V: TRBV7-8
size: many
CDR3: ASSRSSETQY

D: TRBD1
V: TRBV5-1
size: many
CDR3: ASAPAGQVFNEQF

D: NA
V: TRBV28
size: many
CDR3: ASTFTDTQY

D: TRBD1
V: TRBV20-1
size: many
CDR3: SARGGTGDFYEQY

D: NA
V: TRBV3-1
size: NA
CDR3: ASSQDSGSRDTQY

D: TRBD2
V: TRBV7-8
size: many
CDR3: AIALAAQETQY

D: NA
V: TRBV7-2
size: many
CDR3: ASSPVGPNNEKLF

D: TRBD2
V: TRBV5-1
size: many
CDR3: ASSSGGENEQF

D: TRBD1
V: TRBV28
size: NA
CDR3: ASRPGTGLAGELF

D: NA
V: TRBV6-2/TRBV6-3
size: few
CDR3: ASSYNPVGGNSGANVLT

D: TRBD1
V: TRBV27
size: many
CDR3: ASSSSDRGHGYT

D: TRBD1
V: TRBV20-1
size: many
CDR3: SARGDRGPFSFYEQY

D: TRBD2
V: TRBV5-1
size: NA
CDR3: ASSSTSGGADTQY

D: NA
V: TRBV28
size: NA
CDR3: ASSFDGPYGYT

D: NA
V: TRBV6-1
size: many
CDR3: ASSEALRLNTEAF

D: NA
V: TRBV10-1
size: NA
CDR3: ASSVSLGAEAF

D: TRBD2
V: TRBV5-1
size: many
CDR3: ASAPMTAGANEQF

D: TRBD2
V: TRBV7-9
size: few
CDR3: ASSLTTWTSGSSYNEQF

D: TRBD1
V: TRBV12-3/TRBV12-4
size: many
CDR3: ASRGQEGTEAF

D: NA
V: TRBV20-1
size: NA
CDR3: SARDTQRAQETQY

D: TRBD2
V: TRBV7-2
size: many
CDR3: ASSLVALAATDTQY

D: NA
V: TRBV12-5
size: NA
CDR3: ASGLARPGHGTYEQY

D: NA
V: TRBV7-6
size: few
CDR3: ASSFGSGEGTEAF

D: NA
V: TRBV10-3
size: few
CDR3: AISGGRQHGYT